This T cell receptor (beta chain) was obtained from a study of blood T cell repertoires in COVID-19. Profiled with immunoSEQ multiplex PCR; TCRdb holds only in-frame clones, not every one. Of about 180,000 clones listed, approximately 87% are singletons. Seattle's cohort entered during active infection and was followed longitudinally. From germline, CDR1 is KGHSH and CDR2 LQKENI. CDR3 length: 15 residues. V trimming: 2 bases; J trimming: 0 bases; junction bases outside the gene matches: 3. The receptor was derived from a person aged 70 to 85 with COVID-19, enrolled during active disease. Material: peripheral blood. This chain links TRBV18 with TRBJ2-7, with TRBD2 matching over 8 bases. The CDR3 protein is CASSPATSGSYEQYF. As DNA, the CDR3 is TGTGCCAGCTCACCAGCCACTAGCGGCTCCTACGAGCAGTACTTC. The complete variable domain, with remaining parts taken from reference TRBV18 and TRBJ2-7, reads NAGVMQNPRHLVRRRGQEARLRCSPMKGHSHVYWYRQLPEEGLKFMVYLQKENIIDESGMPKERFSAEFPKEGPSILRIQQVVRGDSAAYFCASSPATSGSYEQYFGPGTRLTVT.